This TCR beta chain was recorded in a study of tumor and adjacent non-tumor tissue in lung cancer. Overall study: Patients comprised about a dozen adenocarcinoma, a couple of squamous cell carcinoma and 1 small cell lung cancer. Patients were aged about 30 to 80, 10 men and about 5 women, stage I to III.

TCRbeta libraries were built with three rounds of nested PCR, modified from ARM-PCR. TCRdb used MiXCR to reprocess the multiplex PCR reads, holding one entry per CDR3 protein. The sample shows about 76,000 distinct CDR3 sequences, roughly 80% of them seen only once. Findings and limits, study-wide: Significantly higher TCR diversity was found in tumor than normal lung.

This sample's RNA came from whole unsorted tissue. The normal lung tissue was taken more than 3 cm from the tumor edge. Between August and November 2014, newly diagnosed, chemotherapy-naive lung cancer patients underwent thoracic surgery in China. On this clonotype: The antigen is undetermined. Its ends do not fully match the called genes, so a read error is possible.

The source material was distant non-tumor lung tissue. This clonotype originated in a man aged 55-75 years with non-small cell lung cancer.

The CDR3 is CASSLTSGGANTGEPFF. CDR3 sequence (DNA): TGTGCCAGCAGCCTGACTAGCGGGGGAGCTAACACCGGGGAGCCGTTTTTT. The chain combines TRBV11-1 with TRBJ2-2; 12 bases map to TRBD2. The CDR3 has 17 residues. Germline CDR1 reads SGHAT; CDR2 reads FQDESV (reference sequence).